These 18 T cell receptor beta chains were all obtained from the same sample, sequenced in a study of blood T cell repertoires in COVID-19. Using immunoSEQ multiplex PCR, the repertoire was profiled, and TCRdb retains in-frame clones only, with some absent. The data hold approximately 49,000 clones, with over 80% observed a single time. Sequencing input: peripheral blood. The source is a man in his forties or fifties with acute or convalescent COVID-19.

The table lists this clone with a few counts. V gene TRBV30 combines with J gene TRBJ1-2; D remains unclear. The V gene lost 0 bases and the J gene lost 3 bases, with 8 bases spanning the gap. The germline gives CDR1 GTSNPN, CDR2 SVGIG (reference sequence). CDR3 length: 13 residues. CDR3 coding DNA: TGTGCCTGGAGTGTACAGACGGACTATGGCTACACCTTC. Translating it yields CAWSVQTDYGYTF.

This clone was seen a single time. This chain joins TRBV27 and TRBJ1-6; a possible D gene is TRBD1 (5 bases). The V gene lost 0 bases and the J gene lost 2 bases, with 14 bases spanning the gap. Germline CDR1 reads MNHEY; CDR2 reads SMNVEV (reference sequence). This CDR3 is built from 18 residues. CDR3 sequence: CASSLSGYRSTYNSPLHF. The CDR3 DNA reads TGTGCCAGCAGTTTATCCGGTTACAGGAGCACCTATAATTCACCCCTCCACTTT.

This chain joins TRBV18 and TRBJ2-5; a weak D match, TRBD1 (5 bases). This CDR3 is built from 15 residues. V lost 3 bases to trimming and J lost 1 base, with 12 bases between them. CDR1 is KGHSH and CDR2 is LQKENI in the germline V gene. The CDR3 DNA is TGTGCCAGCTCACCCCGATTGACAGCCCAAGAGACCCAGTACTTC. It encodes CASSPRLTAQETQYF. Drawing the rest from reference TRBV18 and TRBJ2-5, the complete variable domain is NAGVMQNPRHLVRRRGQEARLRCSPMKGHSHVYWYRQLPEEGLKFMVYLQKENIIDESGMPKERFSAEFPKEGPSILRIQQVVRGDSAAYFCASSPRLTAQETQYFGPGTRLLVL.

J is TRBJ1-5 and V is TRBV4-1; D might be TRBD1 (5 bases). This CDR3 is built from 15 residues. CDR1 MGHRA and CDR2 YSYEKL come from the germline V gene. Trimming stripped 0 bases from V and 6 bases from J, with 12 bases between. CDR3 region: CASSQEGRGVQPQHF. In nucleotides, the CDR3 is TGCGCCAGCAGCCAAGAAGGGCGGGGGGTTCAGCCCCAGCATTTT.

This chain joins TRBV18 and TRBJ2-3; 10 nucleotides agree with TRBD1. V shed 4 bases and J 3 bases; nucleotides not matched to a gene: 7. Germline lookup yields CDR1 KGHSH and CDR2 LQKENI. The CDR3 covers 16 residues. DNA for the CDR3: TGTGCCAGCTCACTCCGGGGGACAGGGGATACAGATACGCAGTATTTT. This encodes CASSLRGTGDTDTQYF.

The chain is built from TRBV7-2 and TRBJ2-3; perhaps TRBD2 as D (5 bases). The CDR3 has 16 residues. The germline gives CDR1 SGHTA, CDR2 FQGNSA. Deletions cut 5 bases from V and 1 base from J, with 16 bases between. CDR3 bases: TGTGCCAGCAGCCCGAGAGCTAGCAGTCGCACAGATACGCAGTATTTT. It specifies CASSPRASSRTDTQYF.

The V call is TRBV7-9, the J call TRBJ1-3; 7 nucleotides match TRBD1. The germline CDR1 and CDR2 sequences are SEHNR and FQNEAQ (reference sequence). The CDR3 totals 14 residues. Trimming took 2 bases from V and 4 from J; bases not matched to a gene: 2. This chain's CDR3 is CASSLTGEGNTIYF. The CDR3 DNA is TGTGCCAGCAGCTTAACAGGGGAGGGAAACACCATATATTTT. Full variable domain (rest looked up from reference TRBV7-9 and TRBJ1-3): DTGVSQNPRHKITKRGQNVTFRCDPISEHNRLYWYRQTLGQGPEFLTYFQNEAQLEKSRLLSDRFSAERPKGSFSTLEIQRTEQGDSAMYLCASSLTGEGNTIYFGEGSWLTVV.

V and J are TRBV19 and TRBJ1-2; D is possibly TRBD1 (6 bases). CDR3 size: 13 residues. Germline V gives CDR1 LNHDA, CDR2 SQIVND (reference sequence). V dropped 7 bases and J dropped 1 base, with 10 bases sitting between them. CDR3 sequence (DNA): TGTGCCAGTACAGGGGTAGATAACTATGGCTACACCTTC. Encoded protein: CASTGVDNYGYTF.

The chain is built from TRBV7-2 and TRBJ2-7; tentative D call: TRBD1 (6 bases). CDR3 length: 13 amino acids. In germline, CDR1 is SGHTA, CDR2 FQGNSA. Trimming stripped 4 bases from V and 3 bases from J, with 10 bases between. Here the CDR3 DNA reads TGTGCCAGCAGCTCCTCGACAGGCTACGAGCAGTACTTC. Translating gives CASSSSTGYEQYF.

V gene TRBV24-1 combines with J gene TRBJ1-4, with D uncertain. The V end was cut by 3 bases, the J end by 8 bases, with 15 bases between. CDR1 and CDR2 from the germline V gene are KGHDR and SFDVKD. The CDR3 sequence is 15 residues long. The CDR3 DNA sequence: TGTGCCACCAGTGATCCCCAGGCCTTTCGGGAAAAACTGTTTTTT. This sequence encodes CATSDPQAFREKLFF.

V usage is TRBV5-8 and J usage is TRBJ2-7, with TRBD1 identical over 7 bases. This CDR3 spans 14 amino acids. Looked up from germline, CDR1 is SGHTS and CDR2 is YDEGEE. J was trimmed by 0 bases and V by 5 bases; bases with no gene match: 5. CDR3 loop: CASRRNRGSYEQYF. Here the CDR3 DNA reads TGTGCCAGCAGGCGTAACAGGGGCTCCTACGAGCAGTACTTC. Full variable domain (missing parts from reference TRBV5-8 and TRBJ2-7): EAGVTQSPTHLIKTRGQQATLRCSPISGHTSVYWYQQALGLGLQFLLWYDEGEERNRGNFPPRFSGRQFPNYSSELNVNALELEDSALYLCASRRNRGSYEQYFGPGTRLTVT.

The rearrangement links TRBV27 to TRBJ1-2, with a tentative D call TRBD1 (5 bases). The germline gives CDR1 MNHEY, CDR2 SMNVEV (reference sequence). The V end was cut by 4 bases, the J end by 1 base, with 10 bases between. This CDR3 has 14 amino acids. CDR3 residues: CASSSHGGNYGYTF. CDR3 sequence (DNA): TGTGCCAGCAGTTCCCACGGGGGTAACTATGGCTACACCTTC.

The chain is built from TRBV6-2 or TRBV6-3 and TRBJ2-4, with a tentative D call TRBD2 (6 bases). Germline loops: CDR1 MNHEY, CDR2 SVGEGT. The CDR3 has 14 amino acids. The V end was cut by 2 bases, the J end by 12 bases, with 17 bases between. The CDR3 coding sequence is TGTGCCAGCAGTTACGGGCGGGACCGAGCTAATCAGTACTTC. Protein product: CASSYGRDRANQYF.

The chain recombines TRBV10-3 with TRBJ1-6; 9 bases map to TRBD1. The CDR3 has 15 amino acids. Germline V gene lookup returns CDR1 ENHRY and CDR2 SYGVKD. With V trimmed by 7 bases and J by 7 bases, 8 bases remained unmatched. The CDR3, as DNA: TGTGCCATCACCAGGACAGGGGACGCCAATTCACCCCTCCACTTT. Translation: CAITRTGDANSPLHF.

The gene calls are TRBV9 and TRBJ1-2; 7 bases match TRBD1. The CDR3 spans 14 residues. Looked up from germline, CDR1 is SGDLS and CDR2 is YYNGEE. V was clipped by 1 base and J by 8 bases; unmatched bases: 8. The CDR3 bases are TGTGCCAGCAGCGTAAGGTCGACAGGGCTAGGCTACACCTTC. Translation: CASSVRSTGLGYTF.

V usage is TRBV28 and J usage is TRBJ1-1, with 9 bases matching TRBD1. CDR3 length equals 13 residues. The V gene's germline CDR1 is MDHEN and CDR2 SYDVKM. Germline trimming cut 4 bases from V and 6 bases from J; bases unmatched to any gene: 3. The CDR3 protein is CASSWDRASEAFF. In nucleotides, the CDR3 is TGTGCCAGCAGTTGGGACAGGGCGTCTGAAGCTTTCTTT.

This clone turned up a few times. CDR3: CASSFSTGGRADTQYF. The CDR3 coding sequence is TGCGCCAGCAGCTTCTCTACGGGAGGGAGGGCAGATACGCAGTATTTT. The chain has TRBV5-1 and TRBJ2-3, with 8 bases identical to TRBD2. J lost 4 bases, V lost 2 bases, and 9 bases had no gene match. Germline V gene lookup returns CDR1 SGHRS and CDR2 YFSETQ. The CDR3 extends over 16 amino acids.

The rearrangement uses TRBV29-1 and TRBJ2-1; D might be TRBD2 (6 bases). This CDR3 has 14 amino acids. CDR1 and CDR2 (germline): SQVTM, ANQGSEA. The ends were cut back, 5 bases at V and 7 bases at J, with 18 bases in the middle. The DNA of the CDR3 is TGCAGCGTTCCGGACAAGGGGAGGATGAATGAGCAGTTCTTC. This encodes CSVPDKGRMNEQFF.